The next 21 T cell receptor beta chains were all read from a single sample in a study of shared clonotypes between healthy human individuals (dated by TCRdb to the early 2020s). To prepare the library, the immunoSEQ multiplex PCR assay was applied. Drawn from immuneACCESS, this table holds only the in-frame rearrangements with V and J called that TCRdb kept. Clones are partly lost; checked studies trace under half to an unresolved V gene and leave the rest unexplained. This sample gives about 1.5 million clones in total; around 98% of them show up just once. The leading ten clones occupy around 0.45% of the sample. The sequenced sample consisted of naive CD4+ T cells sorted from blood. Read against the paper, the sample's cell subset or site label means: CD45RA+ positively selected. The receptors here all came from a man aged 25 to 40 in good health.

The gene calls are TRBV14 and TRBJ1-1, with D possibly matching TRBD1 (5 bases). The CDR3 length is 13 residues. Germline CDR1 SGHDN, CDR2 FVKESK. Trimming removed 4 bases from V and 10 bases from J, with 16 bases in between. The CDR3 here is CASSPGYALRAFF. The CDR3, as DNA: TGTGCCAGCAGCCCAGGGTACGCGTTGAGAGCTTTCTTT.

The CDR3 DNA is TGTGCCAGCAGGCACCCTGGACAGGTTGCTCACGAGCAGTACTTC. Its protein is CASRHPGQVAHEQYF. The chain has TRBV11-2 and TRBJ2-7, with 7 nucleotides matching TRBD1. With V trimmed by 6 bases and J by 5 bases, 13 bases remained unmatched. This CDR3 has 15 amino acids. CDR1 and CDR2 from the germline V gene are SGHAT and FQNNGV. Filled out from reference TRBV11-2 and TRBJ2-7, the complete variable domain reads EAGVAQSPRYKIIEKRQSVAFWCNPISGHATLYWYQQILGQGPKLLIQFQNNGVVDDSQLPKDRFSAERLKGVDSTLKIQPAKLEDSAVYLCASRHPGQVAHEQYFGPGTRLTVT.

On this clone itself: Other nucleotide sequences from this sample produce the same CDR3. V gene TRBV10-1 combines with J gene TRBJ2-5; 7 bases line up with TRBD1. J gave up 1 base and V 3 bases, and 2 bases lay outside the gene matches. This CDR3 is 14 amino acids long. The germline V gene has CDR1 WNHNN and CDR2 SYGVQD (reference sequence). The CDR3 region is CASSDGTAQETQYF. CDR3 bases: TGCGCCAGCAGTGATGGGACAGCCCAAGAGACCCAGTACTTC.

This clone was seen only a few times. The rearrangement uses TRBV28 and TRBJ2-2; D gene uncertain. The CDR3 contains 12 residues. Germline V gives CDR1 MDHEN, CDR2 SYDVKM. V shed 6 bases and J shed 7 bases, with 9 bases lying between them. The CDR3 nucleotides read TGTGCCAGCAGCAGTAGCCTCGGGGAGCTGTTTTTT. The encoded protein is CASSSSLGELFF.

This clone has just a few counts. V gene TRBV19 combines with J gene TRBJ1-5; 8 bases match TRBD1. CDR1 is LNHDA, CDR2 SQIVND, per germline (reference sequence). The CDR3 has 12 residues. Trimming cost V 7 bases and J 8 bases; bases outside gene matches: 4. CDR3 in DNA: TGTGCCAGTAAGGACAGGGTGAAGCCCCAGCATTTT. Translated, it gives CASKDRVKPQHF.

This chain connects TRBV27 to TRBJ1-1; 8 bases fit TRBD1. The germline V gene encodes CDR1 MNHEY and CDR2 SMNVEV (reference sequence). The CDR3 extends over 15 amino acids. Unmatched junction bases numbered 8, after V lost 1 base and J lost 7 bases. The CDR3: CASSLWGQVGDEAFF. The CDR3, as DNA: TGTGCCAGCAGTTTATGGGGACAGGTAGGGGATGAAGCTTTCTTT.

This chain connects TRBV7-3 to TRBJ2-7; TRBD1 agrees at 9 bases. The CDR3 has 13 amino acids. Germline V gene data show CDR1 as SGHTA and CDR2 as FQGTGA. With 5 bases clipped from V and 6 bases from J, the junction kept 5 bases outside the gene matches. For the CDR3, the DNA is TGTGCCAGCAGCCCGGGACAGGGCGCCGAGCAGTACTTC. Translation gives CASSPGQGAEQYF. Full variable domain (remainder filled in from reference TRBV7-3 and TRBJ2-7): GAGVSQTPSNKVTEKGKYVELRCDPISGHTALYWYRQSLGQGPEFLIYFQGTGAADDSGLPNDRFFAVRPEGSVSTLKIQRTERGDSAVYLCASSPGQGAEQYFGPGTRLTVT.

The V gene is TRBV2, the J gene TRBJ2-7, with 8 nucleotides matching TRBD2. This CDR3 comprises 15 residues. The germline V gene has CDR1 SNHLY and CDR2 FYNNEI. The V segment lost 7 bases and the J segment 9 bases; nucleotides outside the gene matches: 17. The CDR3 DNA reads TGTGCCAGCAACGGGGCGGGAGGCCCGTGGGGGGGGCAGTACTTC. It specifies CASNGAGGPWGGQYF.

This clone was counted a few times. The J gene is TRBJ2-7, the V gene TRBV28; 7 bases match TRBD1. Trimming cost V 6 bases and J 2 bases; bases outside gene matches: 10. Germline V gene lookup returns CDR1 MDHEN and CDR2 SYDVKM. The CDR3 has 15 residues. Written as DNA, the CDR3 is TGTGCCAGCAGCGGGTCCGGGACAGAACCCTACGAGCAGTACTTC. Translation gives CASSGSGTEPYEQYF. The full variable domain, rest sourced from reference TRBV28 and TRBJ2-7, is DVKVTQSSRYLVKRTGEKVFLECVQDMDHENMFWYRQDPGLGLRLIYFSYDVKMKEKGDIPEGYSVSREKKERFSLILESASTNQTSMYLCASSGSGTEPYEQYFGPGTRLTVT.

The chain has TRBV7-2 and TRBJ1-2, with a possible D match to TRBD1 (5 bases). Trimming took off 6 bases at V and 6 bases at J, with 17 bases between the two ends. CDR3 size: 14 residues. The germline V gene has CDR1 SGHTA and CDR2 FQGNSA. CDR3 amino acids: CASSPAGPRDGYTF. The CDR3, as DNA: TGTGCCAGCAGTCCAGCAGGGCCGAGAGATGGCTACACCTTC.

The V and J genes are TRBV5-1 and TRBJ1-3, with D unresolved. Germline CDR1 is SGHRS and CDR2 is YFSETQ. The germline V and J ends were trimmed by 7 bases and 3 bases, with 14 bases remaining between them. The CDR3 is 14 amino acids. CDR3 sequence: CASRDGRDGNTIYF. Written as DNA, the CDR3 is TGCGCCAGCCGAGATGGAAGGGATGGAAACACCATATATTTT.

Worth noting for this clone: This same CDR3 is encoded by further DNA sequences in the sample. The chain recombines TRBV5-4 with TRBJ2-3; D remains unclear. This CDR3 comprises 12 residues. Trimming left V 4 bases short and J 3 bases short, with 6 bases between. In germline, CDR1 is SGHNT, CDR2 YYREEE (reference sequence). The CDR3 sequence is CASSLSTDTQYF. In nucleotides, the CDR3 is TGTGCCAGCAGCCTCTCGACAGATACGCAGTATTTT.

This clone was recorded once. The sample holds other DNA sequences that translate to the same CDR3. The genes are TRBV9 and TRBJ2-5; TRBD1 aligns across 7 bases. V lost 4 bases, J lost 3 bases, and 3 bases stayed unmatched. Looked up from germline, CDR1 is SGDLS and CDR2 is YYNGEE. The CDR3 is 13 residues long. CDR3 region: CASSFQGEETQYF. CDR3 nucleotide sequence: TGTGCCAGCAGCTTCCAGGGGGAAGAGACCCAGTACTTC.

This chain connects TRBV28 to TRBJ2-5; D remains unclear. Trimming took 5 bases from V and 3 from J, leaving 4 bases between them. The CDR3 has 11 residues. Germline CDR1 is MDHEN and CDR2 is SYDVKM. In DNA, the CDR3 is TGTGCCAGCAGTAAAAAAGAGACCCAGTACTTC. As protein: CASSKKETQYF.

This clone was found once. This chain uses TRBV7-2 with TRBJ1-1; unclear D gene. Germline CDR1 reads SGHTA; CDR2 reads FQGNSA. The V end was cut by 1 base, the J end by 8 bases, with 11 bases between. The CDR3 extends over 13 amino acids. The CDR3 DNA reads TGTGCCAGCAGCTTAGAACGGGCCGGGGAAGCTTTCTTT. This translates into CASSLERAGEAFF.

In DNA form, the CDR3 reads TGTGCCAGCAGTTCTACCGGGACAGGGCAAGGCTACACCTTC. Residues: CASSSTGTGQGYTF. The chain has TRBV28 and TRBJ1-2; TRBD1 matches 9 bases. The germline V gene encodes CDR1 MDHEN and CDR2 SYDVKM. The J segment lost 8 bases and the V segment lost 4 bases, leaving 8 bases of the junction unmatched. The CDR3 loop spans 14 amino acids.

The chain's CDR3 is CASSPSMNTYEQYF. CDR3 coding DNA: TGTGCCAGCTCACCGTCGATGAACACCTACGAGCAGTACTTC. V gene TRBV18 combines with J gene TRBJ2-7, with D unresolved. The CDR3 runs to 14 residues. Trimming took 3 bases from V and 2 from J, leaving 11 bases between them. Germline-derived CDR1 and CDR2 are KGHSH and LQKENI.

J is TRBJ2-3 and V is TRBV19; TRBD2 agrees at 8 bases. Germline assignment: CDR1 LNHDA and CDR2 SQIVND (reference sequence). This CDR3 contains 14 residues. Trimming cost V 7 bases and J 5 bases; bases outside gene matches: 8. The CDR3 protein is CASKGAGEKDTQYF. In DNA form, the CDR3 reads TGTGCCAGTAAAGGAGCGGGAGAGAAAGATACGCAGTATTTT.

In regard to this clone: Other DNA sequences in the same sample also yield this CDR3. The chain joins TRBV5-1 to TRBJ2-5; 8 nucleotides align to TRBD2. The CDR3 is 14 residues long. V was clipped by 2 bases and J by 3 bases; unmatched bases: 3. Germline CDR1 and CDR2: SGHRS and YFSETQ. The CDR3 sequence: CASSFGAGEETQYF. The CDR3 DNA follows: TGCGCCAGCAGCTTTGGAGCGGGAGAAGAGACCCAGTACTTC.

The gene calls are TRBV27 and TRBJ1-2, with D maybe TRBD1 (6 bases). Germline CDR1 reads MNHEY; CDR2 reads SMNVEV (reference sequence). Trimming removed 6 bases from V and 6 bases from J, with 11 bases in between. The CDR3 runs to 12 residues. CDR3 nucleotide sequence: TGTGCCAGCAGGGAGTGGGGGCATGGCTACACCTTC. This encodes CASREWGHGYTF.

The V gene is TRBV19, the J gene TRBJ2-3; 11 bases match TRBD2. This CDR3 region has 18 residues. J gave up 5 bases and V 5 bases, and 15 bases lay outside the gene matches. Germline CDR1 is LNHDA and CDR2 is SQIVND (reference sequence). CDR3 bases: TGTGCCAGTAGTGGCAGGGGGCGGCTAGCGGGAGGTGTAGATACGCAGTATTTT. It yields the protein CASSGRGRLAGGVDTQYF.